The text below deals with one TCR beta chain. The antigen is not known. Germline V gene data show CDR1 as ENHRY and CDR2 as SYGVKD. V dropped 6 bases and J dropped 1; count of bases not matched to a gene: 9. The CDR3 runs 16 residues. This entry comes from a study of cytomegalovirus exposure and HLA in healthy donors. Across the whole study: Of all 400 or so donors who were genotyped, about 80% belonged to the Caucasian-associated ancestry cluster. Findings and limits, study-wide: HLA alleles showed associations with some 15,000 TCR beta sequences in a later analysis, at a 0.05 false discovery rate.

PCR involved 60 Vbeta and 13 Jbeta primers. Generated by immunoSEQ multiplex PCR, the TCRdb table keeps only in-frame clones and is missing some. The repertoire table contains about 79,000 clones. V gene TRBV10-3 combines with J gene TRBJ1-2; 9 nucleotides match TRBD1. The source is a man aged 25-45 years in good health and CMV-seronegative. Sequenced sample: PBMCs. Here the CDR3 DNA reads TGTGCCATCAGCGGACAGGGGATAGGGTTTAACTATGGCTACACCTTC. Its translation: CAISGQGIGFNYGYTF.